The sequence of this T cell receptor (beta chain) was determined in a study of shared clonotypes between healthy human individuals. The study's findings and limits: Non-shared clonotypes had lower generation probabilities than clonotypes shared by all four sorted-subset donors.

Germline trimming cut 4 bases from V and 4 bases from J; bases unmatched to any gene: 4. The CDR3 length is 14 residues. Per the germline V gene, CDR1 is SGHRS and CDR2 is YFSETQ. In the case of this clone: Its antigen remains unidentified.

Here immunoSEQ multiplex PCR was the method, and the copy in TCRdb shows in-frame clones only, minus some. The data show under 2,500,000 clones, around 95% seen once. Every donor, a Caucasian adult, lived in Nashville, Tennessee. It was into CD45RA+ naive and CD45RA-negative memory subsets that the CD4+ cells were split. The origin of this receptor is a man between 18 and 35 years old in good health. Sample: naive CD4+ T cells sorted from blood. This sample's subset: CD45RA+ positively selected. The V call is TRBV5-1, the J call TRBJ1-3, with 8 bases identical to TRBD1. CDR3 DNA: TGCGCCAGCAGCCCGACAGGGGCCGGAAACACCATATATTTT. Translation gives CASSPTGAGNTIYF.